One sample yielded the 23 T cell receptor beta chains listed below, sequenced in a study of shared clonotypes between healthy human individuals. Profiling relied on immunoSEQ multiplex PCR, and the TCRdb table lists in-frame clones only, not all of them. The table shows roughly 2,000,000 clones, with approximately 94% occurring only once. Terminally differentiated effector memory CD45RA+ cells were excluded from the naive CD8 cells, which were CD45RO-negative and positively selected for CCR7. Sequencing was performed on naive CD8+ T cells sorted from blood. These receptors were collected from a man younger than 30 in good health.

The count of this clone is one. Other DNA sequences in the same sample also yield this CDR3. The chain combines TRBV7-9 with TRBJ2-7; 7 nucleotides agree with TRBD2. Trimming removed 0 bases from V and 3 bases from J; junction bases left unmatched: 5. The CDR3 covers 15 residues. Germline-derived CDR1 and CDR2 are SEHNR and FQNEAQ (reference sequence). Here the CDR3 reads CASSLAQGGGYEQYF. As DNA, the CDR3 is TGTGCCAGCAGCTTAGCCCAAGGCGGGGGCTACGAGCAGTACTTC.

V and J are TRBV28 and TRBJ2-7; D remains unclear. Germline-derived CDR1 and CDR2 are MDHEN and SYDVKM. The CDR3 is 13 residues long. V gave up 2 bases and J gave up 1 base, with 6 bases separating them. CDR3 sequence: CASSLPSSYEQYF. Here the CDR3 DNA reads TGTGCCAGCAGTTTACCCTCATCCTACGAGCAGTACTTC.

The chain joins TRBV7-9 to TRBJ2-5, with 9 bases identical to TRBD1. The CDR3 sequence is 16 residues long. CDR1 and CDR2 (germline): SEHNR, FQNEAQ (reference sequence). Losses at the gene ends were 5 bases for V and 2 bases for J; bases not matched to a gene: 9. CDR3 sequence reads: CASSRDRDWGQETQYF. CDR3 bases: TGTGCCAGCAGCCGGGACAGGGATTGGGGTCAAGAGACCCAGTACTTC.

The CDR3 spells CASSFGTSITYEQYF. In nucleotides, the CDR3 is TGTGCCAGCAGCTTCGGGACTAGCATTACCTACGAGCAGTACTTC. This chain connects TRBV11-2 to TRBJ2-7; TRBD2 matches at 9 bases. With 3 bases clipped from V and 2 bases from J, the junction kept 5 bases outside the gene matches. CDR1 is SGHAT, CDR2 FQNNGV, per germline. The CDR3 sequence is 15 residues long.

This clone appeared a single time. This chain joins TRBV9 and TRBJ1-1; D call uncertain. V was clipped by 0 bases and J by 6 bases, with 9 bases between them. The CDR3 is 13 residues long. Germline-derived CDR1 and CDR2 are SGDLS and YYNGEE. CDR3: CASSVDGLPEAFF. CDR3 bases: TGTGCCAGCAGCGTAGACGGGCTCCCTGAAGCTTTCTTT.

The chain links TRBV2 to TRBJ1-1; TRBD1 matches 7 bases. This CDR3 comprises 14 residues. Germline V gives CDR1 SNHLY, CDR2 FYNNEI. V dropped 7 bases and J dropped 0; count of bases not matched to a gene: 5. The CDR3 spells CASKGTAMNTEAFF. The CDR3 region has the DNA TGTGCCAGCAAAGGGACAGCGATGAACACTGAAGCTTTCTTT.

This chain links TRBV9 with TRBJ2-5, with 14 bases that match TRBD2. With 3 bases clipped from V and 5 bases from J, the junction kept 6 bases outside the gene matches. The CDR3 consists of 16 residues. Germline CDR1 SGDLS, CDR2 YYNGEE. CDR3: CASSEGLAGVGETQYF. The CDR3 bases are TGTGCCAGCAGCGAGGGACTAGCGGGAGTGGGTGAGACCCAGTACTTC.

The chain links TRBV27 to TRBJ2-7; 9 bases are shared with TRBD2. V trimming: 5 bases; J trimming: 3 bases; junction bases outside the gene matches: 8. The CDR3 extends over 15 amino acids. Germline CDR1 is MNHEY and CDR2 is SMNVEV (reference sequence). CDR3 coding DNA: TGTGCCAGCAGTCCCCTAGCGGGAAGGATCTACGAGCAGTACTTC. Translation gives CASSPLAGRIYEQYF.

The chain combines TRBV7-6 with TRBJ2-7, with D unresolved. The germline CDR1 and CDR2 sequences are SGHVS and FNYEAQ. Trimming shortened V by 2 bases and J by 2 bases, and 7 bases separated the two germline ends. The length of the CDR3 is 13 residues. CDR3 sequence: CASSLSAPYEQYF. CDR3 bases: TGTGCCAGCAGCTTATCCGCCCCCTACGAGCAGTACTTC.

Concerning this clone itself: Distinct nucleotide sequences in the sample also encode this CDR3. This rearrangement joins TRBV7-9 to TRBJ2-3; TRBD2 might be the D (6 bases). Germline V gives CDR1 SEHNR, CDR2 FQNEAQ (reference sequence). V was shortened by 1 base and J by 0 bases, with 8 bases between the two germline ends. The CDR3 has 15 amino acids. For the CDR3, the DNA is TGTGCCAGCAGCTTAGTCGGGACTAGCACAGATACGCAGTATTTT. It is translated as CASSLVGTSTDTQYF. Full variable domain (remainder filled in from reference TRBV7-9 and TRBJ2-3): DTGVSQNPRHKITKRGQNVTFRCDPISEHNRLYWYRQTLGQGPEFLTYFQNEAQLEKSRLLSDRFSAERPKGSFSTLEIQRTEQGDSAMYLCASSLVGTSTDTQYFGPGTRLTVL.

Only one count was recorded for this clone. The CDR3 region has the DNA TGTGCCAGCAGCTTAGAGCTTATGGGGTCTACGCAGTATTTT. This gives the protein CASSLELMGSTQYF. The chain recombines TRBV7-6 with TRBJ2-3, with unresolved D. Germline-derived CDR1 and CDR2 are SGHVS and FNYEAQ. The CDR3 consists of 14 residues. V lost 1 base and J 8 bases, leaving 13 bases between the germline ends.

This clone was observed a handful of times. The CDR3 nucleotides are TGTGCCAGCAGCTCCCTCGTTGGACAGCCCCAGCATTTT. Translating it yields CASSSLVGQPQHF. V and J are TRBV11-2 and TRBJ1-5, with D unclear. V was pared by 4 bases and J by 7 bases, with 11 bases between. This CDR3 contains 13 residues. Looked up from germline, CDR1 is SGHAT and CDR2 is FQNNGV. Based on the CDR3 plus reference TRBV11-2 and TRBJ1-5, the full variable domain is EAGVAQSPRYKIIEKRQSVAFWCNPISGHATLYWYQQILGQGPKLLIQFQNNGVVDDSQLPKDRFSAERLKGVDSTLKIQPAKLEDSAVYLCASSSLVGQPQHFGDGTRLSIL.

The rearrangement links TRBV5-4 to TRBJ2-7; no reliable D call. CDR3 size: 15 residues. Germline CDR1 reads SGHNT; CDR2 reads YYREEE (reference sequence). V gave up 0 bases and J gave up 3 bases, with 13 bases separating them. This CDR3 reads CASSLGDGGSYEQYF. DNA for the CDR3: TGTGCCAGCAGCTTGGGAGACGGTGGAAGCTACGAGCAGTACTTC.

This chain joins TRBV10-3 and TRBJ2-7; 8 positions match TRBD2. Losses at the gene ends were 4 bases for V and 6 bases for J; bases not matched to a gene: 8. CDR1 is ENHRY, CDR2 SYGVKD, per germline. The CDR3 runs 14 residues. CDR3 in amino acids: CAISVSGEGGEQYF. The CDR3 nucleotides are TGTGCCATCAGTGTTAGCGGGGAGGGGGGCGAGCAGTACTTC.

Details on this clone: At the DNA level, this CDR3 is encoded by other sequences in the same sample as well. The rearrangement links TRBV27 to TRBJ2-7; D is perhaps TRBD2 (6 bases). CDR3 size: 14 residues. With 0 bases removed from V and 4 bases from J, the gap between germline ends came to 10 bases. Germline CDR1 reads MNHEY; CDR2 reads SMNVEV (reference sequence). The CDR3 DNA reads TGTGCCAGCAGTTTATCGCCGGGGGATTACGAGCAGTACTTC. It encodes CASSLSPGDYEQYF.

V usage is TRBV6-6 and J usage is TRBJ1-5, with 7 bases aligning to TRBD1. Germline V gene lookup returns CDR1 MNHNY and CDR2 SVGAGI (reference sequence). Germline trimming cut 4 bases from V and 4 bases from J; bases unmatched to any gene: 7. This CDR3 comprises 15 residues. The CDR3 DNA sequence: TGTGCCAGCAGTTCCGTCGACAGGGCTAATCAGCCCCAGCATTTT. Translation: CASSSVDRANQPQHF.

Details on this clone: The sample carries other DNA sequences with the same CDR3. The V call is TRBV5-4, the J call TRBJ2-7; D remains ambiguous. Germline CDR1 SGHNT, CDR2 YYREEE (reference sequence). V was trimmed by 2 bases and J by 0 bases, leaving 3 bases between them. This CDR3 is built from 12 residues. CDR3 DNA sequence: TGTGCCAGCAGCTTTGGCTCCTACGAGCAGTACTTC. This translates into CASSFGSYEQYF.

V usage is TRBV4-3 and J usage is TRBJ2-2; 9 positions agree with TRBD2. The V and J ends lost 3 bases and 5 bases, in that order; junction bases with no gene match: 10. Germline CDR1 LGHNA, CDR2 YSLEER. The CDR3 totals 17 residues. The CDR3 coding sequence is TGCGCCAGCAGCCACCGAATAGCGGGAGAAGGGACCGGGGAGCTGTTTTTT. Residues: CASSHRIAGEGTGELFF.

The genes are TRBV7-9 and TRBJ1-2, with 8 bases identical to TRBD1. The germline V gene has CDR1 SEHNR and CDR2 FQNEAQ (reference sequence). V gave up 4 bases and J gave up 5 bases; unmatched junction bases: 9. The length of the CDR3 is 15 residues. CDR3 loop: CASSSPGGGEYGYTF. The CDR3 nucleotides read TGTGCCAGCAGCTCCCCAGGGGGCGGAGAGTATGGCTACACCTTC.

In regard to this clone: The identical CDR3 is also encoded by other nucleotide sequences in the sample. This chain connects TRBV2 to TRBJ1-4; D call uncertain. CDR3 length equals 11 residues. V was clipped by 1 base and J by 6 bases, with 0 bases between them. The germline V gene encodes CDR1 SNHLY and CDR2 FYNNEI. DNA of the CDR3: TGTGCCAGCAGTGAAGATGAAAAACTGTTTTTT. Its translation: CASSEDEKLFF.

As to this clone: Other DNA sequences of this sample code for an identical CDR3. The chain employs TRBV29-1 and TRBJ2-2, with D hard to call. Deletions cut 2 bases from V and 6 bases from J, with 7 bases between. Per the germline V gene, CDR1 is SQVTM and CDR2 is ANQGSEA. This CDR3 has 12 residues. CDR3 in amino acids: CSVETPAGELFF. CDR3 nucleotides: TGCAGCGTTGAAACACCAGCCGGGGAGCTGTTTTTT.

This clone appeared a single time. The rearrangement uses TRBV13 and TRBJ2-7; the match to TRBD2 covers 8 bases. Germline V gives CDR1 PRHDT, CDR2 FYEKMQ (reference sequence). The CDR3 is 18 residues long. V was clipped by 4 bases and J by 1 base; unmatched bases: 15. The CDR3 reads CASSSRASGSGPSYEQYF. CDR3 in DNA: TGTGCCAGCAGCTCCCGGGCTAGCGGGTCCGGGCCTTCCTACGAGCAGTACTTC.

This chain links TRBV28 with TRBJ2-7; possibly TRBD2 for D (5 bases). Germline assignment: CDR1 MDHEN and CDR2 SYDVKM. This CDR3 has 12 amino acids. V was shortened by 10 bases and J by 6 bases, with 16 bases between the two germline ends. The CDR3: CATSGIQAEQYF. The CDR3 DNA is TGTGCCACCTCGGGAATCCAAGCCGAGCAGTACTTC.